This TCR beta chain was retrieved from a study of HIV-infected patients and healthy controls. This clonotype is classed as medium-sized (0.01 to 0.1%). From germline, CDR1 is SGHDT and CDR2 YYEEEE. The CDR3 consists of 15 residues. V dropped 3 bases and J dropped 0 bases, with 13 bases sitting between them. Whole blood was used without fractionation, so all unsorted peripheral T cells were included. Around 0.5 ug RNA was reverse transcribed with alpha and beta constant-region primers. Separate chain-specific third strand synthesis with multiplexing indices produced the alpha and beta libraries. TCRdb recomputed calls from the 5' RACE reads with MiXCR, one row per CDR3 protein. The sample yields 17,000 or so distinct CDR3 sequences, about 5% seen once.

This receptor was obtained from an adult in good health. What was sequenced was blood. The rearrangement joins TRBV5-6 to TRBJ2-7; no definite D call. The CDR3 nucleotides are TGTGCCAGCAGCTCACCCAGCCTCCGCTCCTACGAGCAGTACTTC. It translates to CASSSPSLRSYEQYF.